This record concerns one T cell receptor (beta chain) sequence. The ends lost 8 bases at V and 6 bases at J; junction bases unmatched: 11. Germline values: CDR1 SNHLY, CDR2 FYNNEI. CDR3 size: 14 residues. Data came from immunoSEQ multiplex PCR; TCRdb stores just in-frame clones and leaves some out. Counted here are under 450,000 clones, about nine tenths occurring once; the ten biggest clones make up around 6.4%. This record belongs to a study of control samples from healthy donors and cancer patients. Sequencing used PBMCs. The V call is TRBV2, the J call TRBJ2-7; 9 bases agree with TRBD2. The sequence came from a man in his forties with head and neck cancer. CDR3 in DNA: TGTGCCAGCTGGGGTCTAGCGGGGTCCGGCGAGCAGTACTTC. It codes for CASWGLAGSGEQYF.